Listed here is a single T cell receptor beta chain. This sample was included in a study of T-cell memory formation after mild COVID-19. One entry per CDR3 protein, called by TCRdb with MiXCR from the 5' RACE reads. Of about 540,000 distinct CDR3 sequences detected, around 21% appear once; the ten largest clones hold around an eighth. There are 13 residues in the CDR3. Trimming took off 8 bases at V and 0 bases at J, with 11 bases between the two ends. CDR1 and CDR2 (germline): MGHRA, YSYEKL. The sample comprised PBMCs or a T cell subset sorted from them (not recorded which). This rearrangement joins TRBV4-1 to TRBJ2-7, with no clear D. The clonotype originates from an adult woman who had mild COVID-19 (a few samples of this study predate the infection). Cell type and time point are not known. Here the CDR3 reads CASASGSSYEQYF. DNA of the CDR3: TGCGCCAGCGCGTCGGGCAGCTCCTACGAGCAGTACTTC.